The clone carrying this T cell receptor (beta chain) has ten or more counts. The sample belongs to a study of T cells in Graves' hyperthyroidism and ophthalmopathy. Over 18 months, lack of ophthalmopathy progression marked Graves' hyperthyroidism as stable. Diagnoses used clinical symptoms, serum thyroxine and TRAb, thyroid ultrasound and orbital computed tomography. Amplified TCR beta CDR3 regions came from RNA transcripts. Researchers ran a first-round RT-PCR on the TCR CDR3 using the HTBI primer set. TCRdb itself ran the multiplex PCR reads through MiXCR, one entry per CDR3 protein. The data contain hundreds of thousands of distinct CDR3 sequences, about 15% of them singletons. V lost 2 bases and J lost 5, with 9 bases in between. The CDR3 totals 13 residues. CDR1 and CDR2 from the germline V gene are LNHDA and SQIVND (reference sequence).

This chain connects TRBV19 to TRBJ1-1, with unresolved D. The sequence derives from a woman in her twenties or thirties with Graves' hyperthyroidism. The specimen was blood. Written as DNA, the CDR3 is TGTGCCAGTAGTATATCTTACAGAACTGAAGCTTTCTTT. Protein sequence: CASSISYRTEAFF.